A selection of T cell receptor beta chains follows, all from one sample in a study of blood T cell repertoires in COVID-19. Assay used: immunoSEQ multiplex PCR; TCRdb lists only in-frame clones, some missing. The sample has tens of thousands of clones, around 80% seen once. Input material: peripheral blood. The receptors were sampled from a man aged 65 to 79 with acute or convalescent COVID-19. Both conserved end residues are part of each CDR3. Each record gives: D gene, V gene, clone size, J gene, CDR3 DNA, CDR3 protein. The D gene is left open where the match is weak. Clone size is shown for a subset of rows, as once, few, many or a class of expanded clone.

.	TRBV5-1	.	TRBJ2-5	TGCGCCAGCAGCTTGCCAGGGATAGAGGAGACCCAGTACTTC	CASSLPGIEETQYF
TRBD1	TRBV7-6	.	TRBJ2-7	TGTGCCAGCAGCTTAGGAACAGGGGCTATCTACGAGCAGTACTTC	CASSLGTGAIYEQYF
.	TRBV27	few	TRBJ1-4	TGTGCCAGCAGAATAAGGTGGGGGGGGCAAGGTGAAAAACTGTTTTTT	CASRIRWGGQGEKLFF
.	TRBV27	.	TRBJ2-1	TGTGCCAGCAGTCTTAAACAGGGAAGTGAGCAGTTCTTC	CASSLKQGSEQFF
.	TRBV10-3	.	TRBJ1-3	TGTGCCATCCGGGCAGGGCTCGGAAACACCATATATTTT	CAIRAGLGNTIYF
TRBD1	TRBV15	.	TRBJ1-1	TGTGCCACCAGCAGTCACAGGGGTTTAACTGAAGCTTTCTTT	CATSSHRGLTEAFF
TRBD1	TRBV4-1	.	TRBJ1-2	TGCGCCAGCAGCCAAGCAGGACAGGGAAAGGGCGGCTACACCTTC	CASSQAGQGKGGYTF
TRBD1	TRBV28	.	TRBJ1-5	TGTGCCAGCACACTCGACAGGGGGTATCAGCCCCAGCATTTT	CASTLDRGYQPQHF
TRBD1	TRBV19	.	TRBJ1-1	TGTGCCAGTAGTAAGGGACAGGGGTACACTGAAGCTTTCTTT	CASSKGQGYTEAFF
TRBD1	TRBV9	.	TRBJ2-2	TGTGCCAGCAGCGTAGGGAGAACAGGGGTAACCGGGGAGCTGTTTTTT	CASSVGRTGVTGELFF
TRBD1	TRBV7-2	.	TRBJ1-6	TGTGCCAGCAGCTTAAGTGGACAGGGAAGGTTCTCACCCCTCCACTTT	CASSLSGQGRFSPLHF
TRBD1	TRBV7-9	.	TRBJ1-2	TGTGCCAGCACCCTTGCAGGGGGCCTAAGGGGTGGAGGCTACACCTTC	CASTLAGGLRGGGYTF
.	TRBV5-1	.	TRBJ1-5	TGCGCCAGCAGCTTGGCCGGCGGGGATCAGCCCCAGCATTTT	CASSLAGGDQPQHF
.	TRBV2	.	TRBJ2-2	TGTGCCAGCAGCATCGACCGCGCGGACACCGGGGAGCTGTTTTTT	CASSIDRADTGELFF